These T cell receptor beta chains were read from a single sample in a study of blood T cell repertoires in COVID-19. Repertoires were generated with immunoSEQ multiplex PCR, while TCRdb's copy carries only in-frame clones and drops some. The sample includes roughly 150,000 clones, just under 85% of them seen just once. The sequencing sample was made of peripheral blood. All receptors come from a woman over 75 with COVID-19, enrolled during active disease. The CDR3 runs from the conserved cysteine through the conserved F or W. D genes are given only for firm matches. Some rows mark clone size as missing; the rest say once, few, many or name a class of expanded clone.

>-|-|TRBV20-1|TRBJ2-7
TGCAGTGCTAGCCGAGGGTCCGAGCAGTACTTC
CSASRGSEQYF
>-|-|TRBV19|TRBJ1-4
TGTGCCAGTAGTATGTCAGGGGCAACTGGCGCGGCTAATGAAAAACTGTTTTTT
CASSMSGATGAANEKLFF
>-|-|TRBV2|TRBJ1-2
TGTGCCAGCAGTGAAGCCTCCGGGAGCTATGGCTACACCTTC
CASSEASGSYGYTF
>-|-|TRBV7-2|TRBJ2-5
TGTGCCAGCAGCTACATGGGGGCAGCAGAGACCCAGTACTTC
CASSYMGAAETQYF
>TRBD1|-|TRBV3-1/TRBV3-2|TRBJ1-5
TGTGCCAGCAGCCAAGCGACAGGGCTTACTGGCAATCAGCCCCAGCATTTT
CASSQATGLTGNQPQHF
>-|-|TRBV6-4|TRBJ1-5
TGTGCCAGCAGTGACTCTAGGGGGGGTCAGCCCCAGCATTTT
CASSDSRGGQPQHF
>-|few|TRBV5-1|TRBJ2-7
TGCGCCAGCAGCTTACGGCAGGCCTACGAGCAGTACTTC
CASSLRQAYEQYF
>TRBD2|-|TRBV11-3|TRBJ2-1
TGTGCCAGCAGCCACGGACTAGCGACTTACAATGAGCAGTTCTTC
CASSHGLATYNEQFF
>-|-|TRBV9|TRBJ2-3
TGTGCCAGCAGCTCTGCGGGGCACACAGATACGCAGTATTTT
CASSSAGHTDTQYF
>TRBD1|-|TRBV9|TRBJ2-1
TGTGCCAGCAGCGCCAGGGGGGAGCAGTTCTTC
CASSARGEQFF
>-|-|TRBV13|TRBJ1-2
TGTGCCAGCAGCTTAGGCCGGGGACACCAGCACACCTTC
CASSLGRGHQHTF
>TRBD1|-|TRBV7-9|TRBJ1-1
TGTGCCAGCAGCTTGGGACAGGGAGCGCCTTTCTTT
CASSLGQGAPFF
>TRBD1|once|TRBV24-1|TRBJ2-2
TGTGCCACCAGTGACCTCGACAGGGGGTATACGAACACCGGGGAGCTGTTTTTT
CATSDLDRGYTNTGELFF
>TRBD1|-|TRBV12-3/TRBV12-4|TRBJ2-4
TGTGCCAGCAGTTACAGGGGGCTTAACATTCAGTACTTC
CASSYRGLNIQYF
>TRBD1|-|TRBV3-1/TRBV3-2|TRBJ1-2
TGTGCCAGCAGCCAAATCCAGGGGGCGAACTATGGCTACACCTTC
CASSQIQGANYGYTF
>-|-|TRBV28|TRBJ2-6
TGTGCCAGCAGTTTATTTTCCTCAGGAGGACGTAGAAAGGCCAACGTCCTGACTTTC
CASSLFSSGGRRKANVLTF